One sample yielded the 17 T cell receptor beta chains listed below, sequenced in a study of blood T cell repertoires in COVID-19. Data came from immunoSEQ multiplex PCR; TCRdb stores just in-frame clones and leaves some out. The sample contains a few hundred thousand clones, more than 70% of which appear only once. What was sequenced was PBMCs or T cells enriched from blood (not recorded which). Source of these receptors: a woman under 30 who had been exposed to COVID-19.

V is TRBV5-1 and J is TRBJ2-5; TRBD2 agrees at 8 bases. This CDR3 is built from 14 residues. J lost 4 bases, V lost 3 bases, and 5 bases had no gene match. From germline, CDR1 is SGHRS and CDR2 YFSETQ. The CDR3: CASSSGSGRETQYF. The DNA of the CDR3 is TGCGCCAGCAGCTCGGGCAGCGGGAGAGAGACCCAGTACTTC.

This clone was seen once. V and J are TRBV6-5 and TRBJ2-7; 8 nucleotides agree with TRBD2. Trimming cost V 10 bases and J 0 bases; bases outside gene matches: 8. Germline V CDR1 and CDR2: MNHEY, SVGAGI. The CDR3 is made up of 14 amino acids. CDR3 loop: CATVAGSSSYEQYF. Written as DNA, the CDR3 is TGTGCCACTGTAGCGGGGTCAAGCTCCTACGAGCAGTACTTC.

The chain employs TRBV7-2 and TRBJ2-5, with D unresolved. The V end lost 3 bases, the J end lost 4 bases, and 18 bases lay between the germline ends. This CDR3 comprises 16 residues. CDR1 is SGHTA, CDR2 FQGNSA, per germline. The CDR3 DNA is TGTGCCAGCAGCTTTGGGTCGTTTCTAGGTGGAGAGACCCAGTACTTC. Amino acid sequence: CASSFGSFLGGETQYF.

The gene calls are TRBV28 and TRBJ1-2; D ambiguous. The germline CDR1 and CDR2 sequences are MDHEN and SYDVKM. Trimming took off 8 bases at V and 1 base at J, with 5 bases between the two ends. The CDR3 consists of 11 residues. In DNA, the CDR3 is TGTGCCAGCGGAGTTAACTATGGCTACACCTTC. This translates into CASGVNYGYTF.

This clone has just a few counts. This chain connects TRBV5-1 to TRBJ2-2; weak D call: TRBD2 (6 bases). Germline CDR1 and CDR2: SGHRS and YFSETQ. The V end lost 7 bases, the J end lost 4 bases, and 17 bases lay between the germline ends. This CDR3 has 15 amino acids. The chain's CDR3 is CASRFDRGSTGELFF. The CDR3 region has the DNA TGCGCCAGCCGATTCGACCGGGGGTCCACCGGGGAGCTGTTTTTT.

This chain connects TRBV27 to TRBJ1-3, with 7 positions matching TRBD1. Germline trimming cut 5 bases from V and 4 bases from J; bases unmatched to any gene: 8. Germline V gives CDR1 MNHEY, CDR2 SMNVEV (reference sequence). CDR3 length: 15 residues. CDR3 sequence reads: CASSLTGTPGNTIYF. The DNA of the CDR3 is TGTGCCAGCAGTCTGACAGGGACCCCCGGAAACACCATATATTTT.

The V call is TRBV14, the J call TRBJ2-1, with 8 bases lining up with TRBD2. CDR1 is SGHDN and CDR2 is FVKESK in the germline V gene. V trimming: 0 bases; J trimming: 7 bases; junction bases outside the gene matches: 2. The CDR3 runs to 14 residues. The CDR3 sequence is CASSQELAVNEQFF. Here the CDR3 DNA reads TGTGCCAGCAGCCAAGAACTAGCGGTTAATGAGCAGTTCTTC. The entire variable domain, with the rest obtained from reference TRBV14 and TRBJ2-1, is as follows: EAGVTQFPSHSVIEKGQTVTLRCDPISGHDNLYWYRRVMGKEIKFLLHFVKESKQDESGMPNNRFLAERTGGTYSTLKVQPAELEDSGVYFCASSQELAVNEQFFGPGTRLTVL.

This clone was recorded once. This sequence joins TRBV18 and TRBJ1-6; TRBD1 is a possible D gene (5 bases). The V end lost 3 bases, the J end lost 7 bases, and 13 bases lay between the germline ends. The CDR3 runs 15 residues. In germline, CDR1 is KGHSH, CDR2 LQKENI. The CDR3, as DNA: TGTGCCAGCTCACCTTCGGCAGGGTTGAATTCACCCCTCCACTTT. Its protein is CASSPSAGLNSPLHF.

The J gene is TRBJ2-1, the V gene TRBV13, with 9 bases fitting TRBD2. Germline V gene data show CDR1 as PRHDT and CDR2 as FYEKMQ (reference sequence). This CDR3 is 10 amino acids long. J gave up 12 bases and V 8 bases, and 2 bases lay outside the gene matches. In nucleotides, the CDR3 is TGTGCCAGCGGCGGGGGGGCGCAGTTCTTC. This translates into CASGGGAQFF.

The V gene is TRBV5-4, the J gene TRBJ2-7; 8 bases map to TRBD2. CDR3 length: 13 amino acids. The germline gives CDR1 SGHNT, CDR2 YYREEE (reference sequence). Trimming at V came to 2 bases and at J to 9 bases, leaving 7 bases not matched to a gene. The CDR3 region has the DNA TGTGCCAGCAGCTTCGCGCAGGGACTAGGGCAGTACTTC. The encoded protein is CASSFAQGLGQYF.

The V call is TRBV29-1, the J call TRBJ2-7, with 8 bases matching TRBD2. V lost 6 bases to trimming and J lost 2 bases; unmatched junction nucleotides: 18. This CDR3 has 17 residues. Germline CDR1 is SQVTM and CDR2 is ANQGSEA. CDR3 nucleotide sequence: TGCAGCGTCACCTGGCGGGAGGCTAAGGACGGGACCTACGAGCAGTACTTC. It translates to CSVTWREAKDGTYEQYF.

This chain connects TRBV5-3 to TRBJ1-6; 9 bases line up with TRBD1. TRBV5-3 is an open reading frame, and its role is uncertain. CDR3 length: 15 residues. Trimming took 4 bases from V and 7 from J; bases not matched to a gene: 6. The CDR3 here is CARSGGTGKNSPLHF. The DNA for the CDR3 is TGTGCCAGAAGCGGGGGGACAGGGAAGAATTCACCCCTCCACTTT.

The CDR3 is CASSFEISYEQYF. DNA for the CDR3: TGTGCCAGCAGCTTCGAGATCTCCTACGAGCAGTACTTC. The chain has TRBV5-6 and TRBJ2-7; D ambiguous. The ends were cut back, 2 bases at V and 0 bases at J, with 6 bases in the middle. The CDR3 consists of 13 residues. Per the germline V gene, CDR1 is SGHDT and CDR2 is YYEEEE.

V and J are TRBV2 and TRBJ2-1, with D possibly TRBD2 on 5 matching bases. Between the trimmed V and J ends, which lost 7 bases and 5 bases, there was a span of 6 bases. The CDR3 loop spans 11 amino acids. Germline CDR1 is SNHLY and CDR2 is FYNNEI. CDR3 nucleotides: TGTGCCAGCAACGGGAACAATGAGCAGTTCTTC. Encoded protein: CASNGNNEQFF.

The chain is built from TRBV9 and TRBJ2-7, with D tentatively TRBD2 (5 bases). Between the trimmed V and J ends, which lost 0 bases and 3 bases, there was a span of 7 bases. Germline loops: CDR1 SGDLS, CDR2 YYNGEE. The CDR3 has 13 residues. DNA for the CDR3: TGTGCCAGCAGCGTAGAAGCGGACTACGAGCAGTACTTC. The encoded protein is CASSVEADYEQYF.

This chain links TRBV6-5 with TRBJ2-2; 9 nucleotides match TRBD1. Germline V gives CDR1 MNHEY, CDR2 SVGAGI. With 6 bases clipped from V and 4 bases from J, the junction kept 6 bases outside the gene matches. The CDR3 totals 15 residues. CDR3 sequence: CASSSDRGGTGELFF. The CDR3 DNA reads TGTGCCAGCAGCTCGGACAGGGGTGGCACCGGGGAGCTGTTTTTT.

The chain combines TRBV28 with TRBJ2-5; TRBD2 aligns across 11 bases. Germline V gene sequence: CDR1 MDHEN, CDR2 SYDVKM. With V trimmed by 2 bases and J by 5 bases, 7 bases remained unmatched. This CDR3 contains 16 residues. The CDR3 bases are TGTGCCAGCAGTTTAGAGCTAGCGGGGGGCCGGGAGACCCAGTACTTC. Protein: CASSLELAGGRETQYF.